This T cell receptor beta chain was sequenced for a study of T cells in Graves' hyperthyroidism and ophthalmopathy. Study-level results: Most thyroid clonotypes expanded above 0.001 appeared in blood too. Stable hyperthyroidism and ophthalmopathy were separated using 13 V-J signatures.

The TCR beta CDR3 regions underwent amplification using RNA transcripts as the source. Carried out on the TCR CDR3, a first-round RT-PCR used the HTBI primer set. TCRdb independently ran MiXCR on the multiplex PCR reads; one entry per CDR3 protein. The table lists approximately 640,000 distinct CDR3 sequences, 45% of them singletons. The study excluded patients with uncontrolled infection, other autoimmune disease, pregnancy or lactation. Clinical symptoms, serum thyroxine, TRAb, thyroid ultrasound and orbital computed tomography established diagnosis. This clonotype was counted ten times or more. Its antigen is still unknown. This sequence was found in an adult man with Graves' disease, either hyperthyroidism or ophthalmopathy (not recorded which). The sequencing sample was made of peripheral blood or thyroid tissue (not recorded which).

CDR3 region: CASSLQGNSNQPQHF. The CDR3 nucleotides read TGTGCCAGCAGCTTGCAGGGGAATAGCAATCAGCCCCAGCATTTT. The chain is built from TRBV7-8 and TRBJ1-5; D might be TRBD1 (6 bases). V lost 3 bases and J lost 0, with 9 bases in between. CDR1 SGHVS and CDR2 FQNEAQ come from the germline V gene. This CDR3 has 15 residues.